Listed below are T cell receptor beta chains from one sample, sequenced in a study of shared clonotypes between healthy human individuals. The assay was immunoSEQ multiplex PCR, and TCRdb's table has in-frame clones only and misses some. The sample has fewer than 600,000 clones; around 75% are singletons. Specimen: PBMCs. These receptors were obtained from a woman in her thirties or forties in good health. Some clones in this sample may be carry-over from other donors' samples. The CDR3 runs from the conserved cysteine through the conserved F or W. Each record gives: D gene, clone size, V gene, J gene, CDR3 DNA, CDR3 protein. The D gene is left open where the match is weak. A row's size may be missing; if present it is once, few, many or a size class.

>TRBD2|few|TRBV30|TRBJ2-5
TGTGCCTGGAGGCTACTAGCGGGAGGGCCGAAGCAGTACTTC
CAWRLLAGGPKQYF
>-|-|TRBV15|TRBJ2-7
TGTGCCTTATGGGGGCTCCGAGGGGCCTCCTACGAGCAGTACTTC
CALWGLRGASYEQYF
>TRBD1|-|TRBV9|TRBJ2-6
TGTGCCAGCAGCGTGTACCACACAGGGGTCTCTGGGGCCAACGTCCTGACTTTC
CASSVYHTGVSGANVLTF
>-|-|TRBV28|TRBJ2-1
TGTGCCAGCACCGCGGGACAGTGGGAACCCGATGAGCAGTTCTTC
CASTAGQWEPDEQFF
>-|few|TRBV6-5|TRBJ1-1
TGTGCCAGCATAGGCAGATTGAACACTGAAGCTTTCTTT
CASIGRLNTEAFF
>TRBD1|-|TRBV5-1|TRBJ2-1
TGCGCCAGCAGCTTGGGGGACAGGGTATACAATGAGCAGTTCTTC
CASSLGDRVYNEQFF
>-|-|TRBV18|TRBJ1-1
TGTGCCAGCTCACCGGACATGAACACTGAAGCTTTCTTT
CASSPDMNTEAFF
>-|-|TRBV20-1|TRBJ2-5
TGCAGTGTCACTAGAGTGGAGACCCAGTACTTC
CSVTRVETQYF
>-|-|TRBV29-1|TRBJ2-3
TGCAGCGTTGCTGGGAGGCTCACAGATACGCAGTATTTT
CSVAGRLTDTQYF
>-|-|TRBV18|TRBJ2-7
TGTGCCAGCTCATTGTCTCGGGGGTACTACGAGCAGTACTTC
CASSLSRGYYEQYF